These 29 T cell receptor beta chains share one sample of origin, sequenced in a study of OX40 agonist ivuxolimab in advanced cancers. Here immunoSEQ multiplex PCR was the method, and the copy in TCRdb shows in-frame clones only, minus some. The sample records tens of thousands of clones, approximately 90% being singletons. The sample consisted of CD4+ or CD8+ T cells sorted from blood, taken in a trial of the OX40 agonist ivuxolimab. Every receptor here comes from an adult with an advanced solid tumor such as melanoma, head and neck, liver or kidney cancer.

The genes are TRBV10-1 and TRBJ2-7; TRBD2 aligns across 13 bases. The junction had 9 bases not matched to a gene; V was cut back by 5 bases and J by 5 bases. This CDR3 has 16 amino acids. Per germline, CDR1 WNHNN and CDR2 SYGVQD (reference sequence). CDR3 in amino acids: CASSPPGTSGVNEQYF. The CDR3 region has the DNA TGCGCCAGCAGTCCACCGGGGACTAGCGGGGTTAACGAGCAGTACTTC.

The chain carries TRBV2 and TRBJ2-2, with 8 nucleotides matching TRBD1. The CDR3 loop spans 17 amino acids. The germline CDR1 and CDR2 sequences are SNHLY and FYNNEI. Losses at the gene ends were 6 bases for V and 4 bases for J; bases not matched to a gene: 13. The CDR3 spells CASRGTDRAAGTGELFF. For the CDR3, the DNA is TGTGCCAGCAGGGGGACGGACAGGGCCGCGGGCACCGGGGAGCTGTTTTTT.

The gene calls are TRBV12-5 and TRBJ2-2, with 8 bases fitting TRBD1. Germline V gives CDR1 LGHNT, CDR2 FRNRAP. The CDR3 is made up of 19 amino acids. The junction had 15 bases not matched to a gene; V was cut back by 0 bases and J by 6 bases. The CDR3 here is CASGLVRDPLRGQAGELFF. CDR3 DNA: TGTGCTAGTGGTTTGGTAAGGGACCCCCTCAGGGGGCAGGCCGGGGAGCTGTTTTTT.

The rearrangement uses TRBV20-1 and TRBJ2-1; 7 nucleotides line up with TRBD2. In germline, CDR1 is DFQATT, CDR2 SNEGSKA (reference sequence). The CDR3 runs 11 residues. The DNA of the CDR3 is TGCAGCCCCGGGGGGTTCCATGAGCAGTTCTTC. It encodes CSPGGFHEQFF.

The chain is built from TRBV27 and TRBJ2-2, with 10 positions matching TRBD1. Germline V lookup: CDR1 MNHEY, CDR2 SMNVEV (reference sequence). The CDR3 length is 16 residues. V lost 7 bases and J lost 2; bases outside the gene matches: 7. CDR3 bases: TGTGCCAGCAAAACCCGACAGGGGGCTAACACCGGGGAGCTGTTTTTT. The encoded protein is CASKTRQGANTGELFF.

The gene calls are TRBV15 and TRBJ2-3; the D gene is possibly TRBD1 (6 bases). CDR3 length: 13 amino acids. Trimming took 5 bases from V and 14 from J, leaving 20 bases between them. The germline V gene encodes CDR1 LNHNV and CDR2 YYDKDF (reference sequence). This CDR3 is CATSDPAGTTRYF. In DNA, the CDR3 is TGTGCCACCAGCGACCCGGCCGGGACAACCCGGTATTTT.

The V call is TRBV5-5, the J call TRBJ2-1; D is unresolved. The germline V gene has CDR1 SGHKS and CDR2 YYEKEE (reference sequence). V gave up 0 bases and J gave up 4 bases, with 5 bases separating them. The length of the CDR3 is 13 residues. CDR3 in amino acids: CASSLATYNEQFF. The CDR3 nucleotides are TGTGCCAGCAGCTTGGCCACGTACAATGAGCAGTTCTTC.

The V and J genes are TRBV10-2 and TRBJ2-5; no firm D call. This CDR3 contains 12 residues. The V and J ends lost 6 bases and 5 bases respectively, with 10 bases between them. The V gene's germline CDR1 is WSHSY and CDR2 SAAADI. The CDR3 here is CASSWVGETQYF. The CDR3, as DNA: TGCGCCAGCAGCTGGGTCGGGGAGACCCAGTACTTC.

This chain connects TRBV11-2 to TRBJ1-6; 7 bases map to TRBD1. This CDR3 spans 14 amino acids. Germline trimming cut 5 bases from V and 10 bases from J; bases unmatched to any gene: 8. The V gene's germline CDR1 is SGHAT and CDR2 FQNNGV. CDR3 amino acids: CASSMDRPGSPLHF. Written as DNA, the CDR3 is TGTGCCAGCAGCATGGACAGGCCGGGGTCACCCCTCCACTTT.

The chain uses TRBV9 and TRBJ2-7; tentatively, D is TRBD1 or TRBD2 (5 bases each). Germline V gene data show CDR1 as SGDLS and CDR2 as YYNGEE. The CDR3 spans 15 residues. V was cut by 0 bases and J by 3 bases, with 13 bases left in between. This CDR3 reads CASSVGWGFDYEQYF. CDR3 bases: TGTGCCAGCAGCGTAGGTTGGGGGTTTGACTACGAGCAGTACTTC.

This sequence joins TRBV18 and TRBJ1-4; 10 positions match TRBD1. This CDR3 has 15 residues. Germline trimming cut 3 bases from V and 7 bases from J; bases unmatched to any gene: 5. Germline V gene data show CDR1 as KGHSH and CDR2 as LQKENI. The CDR3 sequence: CASSPKTGGFEKLFF. For the CDR3, the DNA is TGTGCCAGCTCACCGAAGACAGGGGGCTTTGAAAAACTGTTTTTT.

The chain links TRBV4-1 to TRBJ1-2; 7 positions match TRBD1. The CDR3 covers 17 residues. V lost 1 base, J lost 4 bases, and 12 bases stayed unmatched. CDR1 is MGHRA, CDR2 YSYEKL, per germline. The CDR3 region has the DNA TGCGCCAGCAGCCAAGGGGGCAGGGGGTATCGAACCTATGGCTACACCTTC. Its protein product is CASSQGGRGYRTYGYTF.

This sequence joins TRBV19 and TRBJ2-7, with D tentatively TRBD2 (6 bases). Germline lookup yields CDR1 LNHDA and CDR2 SQIVND (reference sequence). The CDR3 is 15 amino acids. The V and J ends lost 6 bases and 6 bases respectively, with 21 bases between them. The DNA of the CDR3 is TGTGCCAGTAGCTCCATGGCGGGGAAGGGTGGCGAGCAGTACTTC. Translation: CASSSMAGKGGEQYF.

V and J are TRBV5-4 and TRBJ2-7; 7 bases fit TRBD2. The J segment lost 2 bases and the V segment lost 4 bases, leaving 9 bases of the junction unmatched. Germline loops: CDR1 SGHNT, CDR2 YYREEE (reference sequence). This CDR3 spans 15 amino acids. CDR3 nucleotides: TGTGCCAGCAGCCCCGGGGGGTCGAGCGCCTACGAGCAGTACTTC. Amino acid sequence: CASSPGGSSAYEQYF.

The chain combines TRBV6-5 with TRBJ1-5, with D uncertain. This CDR3 has 14 amino acids. The V and J ends lost 0 bases and 5 bases respectively, with 8 bases between them. The germline gives CDR1 MNHEY, CDR2 SVGAGI. The CDR3 nucleotides read TGTGCCAGCAGTTACTCGCCCGTTCATCAGCCCCAGCATTTT. Its translation: CASSYSPVHQPQHF.

The genes are TRBV7-3 and TRBJ2-6; D ambiguous. Germline V gives CDR1 SGHTA, CDR2 FQGTGA. The length of the CDR3 is 16 residues. Trimming took off 2 bases at V and 0 bases at J, with 8 bases between the two ends. In DNA, the CDR3 is TGTGCCAGCAGCTTAGGGCTTAACTCTGGGGCCAACGTCCTGACTTTC. Residues: CASSLGLNSGANVLTF.

The chain has TRBV6-6 and TRBJ2-1, with D unclear. V lost 4 bases and J 4 bases, leaving 5 bases between the germline ends. In germline, CDR1 is MNHNY, CDR2 SVGAGI (reference sequence). The CDR3 covers 12 residues. CDR3 bases: TGTGCCAGCAGTTCCAATTACAATGAGCAGTTCTTC. Residues: CASSSNYNEQFF.

CDR3 DNA: TGCGCCAGCGGTCGGGGGGACACTGAAGCTTTCTTT. Its protein product is CASGRGDTEAFF. This chain links TRBV5-1 with TRBJ1-1, with D possibly TRBD1 on 5 matching bases. The CDR3 extends over 12 amino acids. Germline CDR1 reads SGHRS; CDR2 reads YFSETQ. With 7 bases removed from V and 3 bases from J, the gap between germline ends came to 10 bases.

The chain is built from TRBV7-9 and TRBJ2-3; a possible D gene is TRBD2 (6 bases). Germline CDR1 is SEHNR and CDR2 is FQNEAQ (reference sequence). This CDR3 is 16 amino acids long. V lost 3 bases to trimming and J lost 10 bases, with 23 bases between them. In nucleotides, the CDR3 is TGTGCCAGCAGCTTTCACCGGGACTCCCCCACCGGCGCGCAGTATTTT. Its translation: CASSFHRDSPTGAQYF.

V and J are TRBV13 and TRBJ1-2; 8 bases fit TRBD1. V lost 4 bases and J lost 2; bases outside the gene matches: 15. This CDR3 is 18 amino acids long. The germline gives CDR1 PRHDT, CDR2 FYEKMQ (reference sequence). CDR3 loop: CASSSMRDRSPINYGYTF. The CDR3 DNA is TGTGCCAGCAGCTCCATGCGGGACAGGAGCCCCATAAACTATGGCTACACCTTC.

This sequence joins TRBV21-1 and TRBJ1-3; TRBD1 is the table's D call and was not checked against the DNA. TRBV21-1 is a known pseudogene. This CDR3 spans 18 amino acids. CDR3 loop: CASSTGTGERDSGNTIYF. CDR3 coding DNA: TGTGCCAGCAGCACCGGGACAGGGGAGAGGGACTCTGGAAACACCATATATTTT.

Here the CDR3 DNA reads TGTGCTAGTGGTTTGGTACGCGGGGGGACCGGTTACACAGATACGCAGTATTTT. This sequence encodes CASGLVRGGTGYTDTQYF. This chain uses TRBV12-5 with TRBJ2-3; 8 bases line up with TRBD2. Per germline, CDR1 LGHNT and CDR2 FRNRAP. This CDR3 is 18 amino acids long. J was trimmed by 2 bases and V by 0 bases; bases with no gene match: 10. Combining the CDR3 with reference TRBV12-5 and TRBJ2-3 gives the whole variable domain DARVTQTPRHKVTEMGQEVTMRCQPILGHNTVFWYRQTMMQGLELLAYFRNRAPLDDSGMPKDRFSAEMPDATLATLKIQPSEPRDSAVYFCASGLVRGGTGYTDTQYFGPGTRLTVL.

This clone was seen a single time. This rearrangement joins TRBV7-8 to TRBJ2-3; the D is unclear. Trimming removed 0 bases at V and 6 bases at J, with 10 bases between. Germline assignment: CDR1 SGHVS and CDR2 FQNEAQ. The CDR3 runs 14 residues. CDR3 in amino acids: CASSLAGFEDTQYF. In nucleotides, the CDR3 is TGTGCCAGCAGCTTAGCAGGGTTCGAGGATACGCAGTATTTT.

The chain links TRBV19 to TRBJ1-1; D might be TRBD1 (5 bases). This CDR3 comprises 17 residues. Trimming cost V 3 bases and J 5 bases, with 22 bases left between them. In germline, CDR1 is LNHDA, CDR2 SQIVND (reference sequence). This chain's CDR3 is CASSIKGLTNKGTEAFF. DNA of the CDR3: TGTGCCAGTAGTATTAAAGGGCTGACTAATAAGGGGACTGAAGCTTTCTTT.

The chain recombines TRBV2 with TRBJ1-2; perhaps TRBD1 as D (5 bases). Germline CDR1 and CDR2: SNHLY and FYNNEI. The CDR3 runs 15 residues. V dropped 6 bases and J dropped 3 bases, with 17 bases sitting between them. CDR3 region: CASRGVRWEYYGYTF. The CDR3 nucleotides read TGTGCCAGCAGGGGGGTAAGATGGGAATACTATGGCTACACCTTC.

V is TRBV7-9 and J is TRBJ2-2; the D is unclear. The V and J ends lost 3 bases and 3 bases respectively, with 8 bases between them. This CDR3 has 14 residues. Per the germline V gene, CDR1 is SEHNR and CDR2 is FQNEAQ (reference sequence). Here the CDR3 DNA reads TGTGCCAGCAGCTTGGATCTCTACACCGGGGAGCTGTTTTTT. This translates into CASSLDLYTGELFF.

This chain uses TRBV11-2 with TRBJ2-1; 11 positions agree with TRBD2. The CDR3 is 14 amino acids. The V gene end was trimmed by 0 bases and the J gene end by 12 bases; junction bases not matched to a gene: 4. Germline CDR1 and CDR2: SGHAT and FQNNGV. CDR3 bases: TGTGCCAGCAGCTTAGATACTAGCGGGGGAGGGCAGTTCTTC. Protein: CASSLDTSGGGQFF.

The chain carries TRBV25-1 and TRBJ1-2, with a tentative D call TRBD1 (6 bases). The germline V gene encodes CDR1 MGHDK and CDR2 SYGVNS. CDR3 length: 13 amino acids. The CDR3 loop is CACRDTANYGYTF. The CDR3 DNA is TGTGCGTGCCGGGACACCGCTAACTATGGCTACACCTTC.

The chain is built from TRBV9 and TRBJ1-2; D gene uncertain. V lost 0 bases to trimming and J lost 3 bases, with 6 bases between them. Germline CDR1 reads SGDLS; CDR2 reads YYNGEE. The CDR3 has 13 residues. CDR3 sequence (DNA): TGTGCCAGCAGCGTAGACGGGGACTATGGCTACACCTTC. This gives the protein CASSVDGDYGYTF. Filled out from reference TRBV9 and TRBJ1-2, the complete variable domain reads DSGVTQTPKHLITATGQRVTLRCSPRSGDLSVYWYQQSLDQGLQFLIQYYNGEERAKGNILERFSAQQFPDLHSELNLSSLELGDSALYFCASSVDGDYGYTFGSGTRLTVV.